The 7 T cell receptor beta chains below were found in one sample sequenced in a study of early T cells in non-severe SARS-CoV-2 infection (dated by TCRdb to the early 2020s). Libraries came from 5' RACE. The sequencer listed for this sample is NextSeq 500. Starting from the raw public reads, TCRdb applied fastp trimming at Q25, assembled clones with MiXCR and retained in-frame beta chains. Records with the same CDR3 protein are collapsed into one entry carrying the most frequent genes and DNA. The sample table records 50,000 or so distinct CDR3 sequences; roughly 12% of these occur just once. In total, the top ten clones hold about 9.7% of the sample. The material sequenced was whole blood. Source of these receptors: an adult who was a healthcare worker with PCR-confirmed SARS-CoV-2 infection or an uninfected control (not recorded which).

This clonotype was counted only a few times. V gene TRBV6-5 combines with J gene TRBJ2-7; the match to TRBD2 covers 7 bases. With V trimmed by 0 bases and J by 3 bases, 8 bases remained unmatched. CDR3 length: 16 residues. Germline V lookup: CDR1 MNHEY, CDR2 SVGAGI. The CDR3 spells CASSYSAVVAGYEQYF. CDR3 nucleotides: TGTGCCAGCAGTTACTCGGCGGTGGTAGCGGGCTACGAGCAGTACTTC.

At least ten counts were recorded for this clonotype. This chain links TRBV7-8 with TRBJ2-3, with 12 bases lining up with TRBD2. Germline CDR1 reads SGHVS; CDR2 reads FQNEAQ. The length of the CDR3 is 16 residues. The V segment lost 4 bases and the J segment 2 bases; nucleotides outside the gene matches: 4. In DNA, the CDR3 is TGTGCCAGCAGCTCCAGACTAGCGGGGGTCACAGATACGCAGTATTTT. Its protein is CASSSRLAGVTDTQYF.

This clonotype was seen only a few times. CDR3 region: CASSQEPGELFF. CDR3 coding DNA: TGCGCCAGCAGCCAAGAACCCGGGGAGCTGTTTTTT. V and J are TRBV4-3 and TRBJ2-2; D not certain. The V end lost 0 bases, the J end lost 6 bases, and 2 bases lay between the germline ends. The CDR3 is 12 amino acids. Germline assignment: CDR1 LGHNA and CDR2 YSLEER.

The chain employs TRBV3-1 and TRBJ2-1; TRBD1 aligns across 8 bases. V trimming: 1 base; J trimming: 1 base; junction bases outside the gene matches: 9. CDR1 LGHDT and CDR2 YNNKEL come from the germline V gene (reference sequence). The length of the CDR3 is 18 residues. The CDR3 coding sequence is TGTGCCAGCAGCCAAGGGAGGAGGGGGACAGGATCCTACAATGAGCAGTTCTTC. Translated: CASSQGRRGTGSYNEQFF.

The chain carries TRBV6-5 and TRBJ1-5; 7 nucleotides align to TRBD1. Germline V gene sequence: CDR1 MNHEY, CDR2 SVGAGI. V gave up 9 bases and J gave up 4 bases; unmatched junction bases: 15. The CDR3 is 16 amino acids. CDR3 bases: TGTGCCAGGGGCAGCGTGGGGCAGGGGGAAAATCAGCCCCAGCATTTT. Translated: CARGSVGQGENQPQHF.

This clonotype was seen a few times. The chain carries TRBV7-9 and TRBJ2-3, with 11 bases identical to TRBD1. This CDR3 is 17 amino acids long. J was trimmed by 4 bases and V by 3 bases; bases with no gene match: 9. Germline values: CDR1 SEHNR, CDR2 FQNEAQ (reference sequence). CDR3 region: CASSFPLDRGRADTQYF. CDR3 nucleotide sequence: TGTGCCAGCAGCTTTCCGTTGGACAGGGGGCGAGCAGATACGCAGTATTTT.

As concerns this clonotype: One junction end does not reproduce the germline sequence, and a read error may be involved. The chain is built from TRBV6-5 and TRBJ1-1, with D maybe TRBD1 (5 bases). CDR3 length equals 13 residues. The germline V gene has CDR1 MNHEY and CDR2 SVGAGI. In nucleotides, the CDR3 is TGTGCCAGCAGTTACCCGGGGCACACTGAAGTTTTCTTT. This translates into CASSYPGHTEVFF.